One sample yielded the 26 T cell receptor beta chains listed below, sequenced in a study of sequential checkpoint blockade in melanoma. Profiling relied on immunoSEQ multiplex PCR, and the TCRdb table lists in-frame clones only, not all of them. The sample contains fewer than 35,000 clones, more than 60% of which appear only once. Treatment in this sample: randomized to nivolumab then ipilimumab (arm A) or the reverse (arm B). The sample here was CD8+ T cells sorted from blood (inferred from file names), taken from a patient given nivolumab and ipilimumab in sequence. These receptors came from a human donor with melanoma.

The CDR3 DNA sequence: TGTGCCAGCAGCGGGATCGCATCTGCACAGGGGTTGTACACCTTC. This translates into CASSGIASAQGLYTF. The genes are TRBV9 and TRBJ1-2; the match to TRBD1 covers 7 bases. Per the germline V gene, CDR1 is SGDLS and CDR2 is YYNGEE. The CDR3 spans 15 residues. The J segment lost 11 bases and the V segment lost 3 bases, leaving 16 bases of the junction unmatched. Complete variable domain (other parts from reference TRBV9 and TRBJ1-2): DSGVTQTPKHLITATGQRVTLRCSPRSGDLSVYWYQQSLDQGLQFLIQYYNGEERAKGNILERFSAQQFPDLHSELNLSSLELGDSALYFCASSGIASAQGLYTFGSGTRLTVV.

The chain carries TRBV7-2 and TRBJ2-7; no clear D gene. This CDR3 is built from 13 residues. Germline CDR1 is SGHTA and CDR2 is FQGNSA. V was pared by 8 bases and J by 0 bases, with 11 bases between. The CDR3 nucleotides are TGTGCCAGCGAGCCGAGGAGCTCCTACGAGCAGTACTTC. Protein product: CASEPRSSYEQYF.

This chain links TRBV27 with TRBJ2-3, with 7 bases fitting TRBD2. Trimming removed 5 bases from V and 4 bases from J; junction bases left unmatched: 9. The CDR3 has 15 amino acids. Germline CDR1 and CDR2: MNHEY and SMNVEV (reference sequence). The CDR3 DNA sequence: TGTGCCAGCAGTACCACTAGCGTGATGGCAGATACGCAGTATTTT. Its protein product is CASSTTSVMADTQYF.

The chain employs TRBV7-9 and TRBJ2-5, with TRBD2 identical over 10 bases. V shed 3 bases and J 4 bases; nucleotides not matched to a gene: 8. The CDR3 is 16 amino acids. Germline values: CDR1 SEHNR, CDR2 FQNEAQ (reference sequence). As DNA, the CDR3 is TGTGCCAGCAGCTTGTGGGTAGCGGGAGGAGCAGAGACCCAGTACTTC. Translation: CASSLWVAGGAETQYF.

J is TRBJ2-7 and V is TRBV7-2; 9 bases fit TRBD1. The CDR3 has 15 amino acids. V was clipped by 10 bases and J by 0 bases; unmatched bases: 10. Per the germline V gene, CDR1 is SGHTA and CDR2 is FQGNSA. The CDR3 spells CATQYGTGTSYEQYF. CDR3 DNA: TGTGCCACCCAGTACGGGACAGGGACCTCCTACGAGCAGTACTTC.

This rearrangement joins TRBV21-1 to TRBJ2-6; the table's D gene call, TRBD2, was not cross checked with the DNA. TRBV21-1 is labeled a pseudogene. The CDR3 is 18 residues long. The CDR3 spells CASSSRTEAPSGANVLTF. In DNA, the CDR3 is TGTGCCAGCAGCTCCCGGACGGAGGCTCCCTCTGGGGCCAACGTCCTGACTTTC.

This clone was detected once. The chain joins TRBV9 to TRBJ1-2; TRBD1 matches 10 bases. The CDR3 covers 13 residues. Trimming took 6 bases from V and 8 from J; bases not matched to a gene: 7. Per germline, CDR1 SGDLS and CDR2 YYNGEE. CDR3: CASTPGTGDGYTF. Written as DNA, the CDR3 is TGTGCCAGCACCCCAGGGACAGGGGACGGCTACACCTTC.

The chain combines TRBV10-2 with TRBJ2-7, with unresolved D. The CDR3 covers 14 residues. The germline gives CDR1 WSHSY, CDR2 SAAADI. V shed 10 bases and J shed 0 bases, with 16 bases lying between them. CDR3 nucleotides: TGCGCCACGACGGAACAGTTAAGCTCCTACGAGCAGTACTTC. Translation gives CATTEQLSSYEQYF.

This clone appeared a single time. The chain couples TRBV27 to TRBJ2-7; 7 nucleotides line up with TRBD1. V trimming: 2 bases; J trimming: 2 bases; junction bases outside the gene matches: 3. The CDR3 has 14 residues. Germline V gives CDR1 MNHEY, CDR2 SMNVEV (reference sequence). CDR3 nucleotide sequence: TGTGCCAGCAGTTTAACCACAGGGGCCTACGAGCAGTACTTC. It encodes CASSLTTGAYEQYF.

The chain joins TRBV4-1 to TRBJ1-1, with 8 bases lining up with TRBD1. The CDR3 runs to 12 residues. The ends lost 9 bases at V and 4 bases at J; junction bases unmatched: 4. The germline gives CDR1 MGHRA, CDR2 YSYEKL. The CDR3, as DNA: TGCGCCAGTCAGGGGGCAGGCACTGAAGCTTTCTTT. This translates into CASQGAGTEAFF.

The V and J genes are TRBV27 and TRBJ2-4; 8 bases align to TRBD1. Germline trimming cut 4 bases from V and 1 base from J; bases unmatched to any gene: 6. From germline, CDR1 is MNHEY and CDR2 SMNVEV (reference sequence). The CDR3 is made up of 16 amino acids. CDR3: CASSSRTGMAKNIQYF. DNA for the CDR3: TGTGCCAGCAGTTCCCGGACAGGGATGGCCAAAAACATTCAGTACTTC.

This chain joins TRBV5-4 and TRBJ2-3; D gene ambiguous. CDR1 SGHNT and CDR2 YYREEE come from the germline V gene (reference sequence). The CDR3 contains 13 residues. V was cut by 4 bases and J by 6 bases, with 12 bases left in between. The chain's CDR3 is CASSTWAPDTQYF. The CDR3 region has the DNA TGTGCCAGCAGCACGTGGGCCCCCGATACGCAGTATTTT. The full variable domain, in which reference TRBV5-4 and TRBJ2-3 provide the parts outside the CDR3, is ETGVTQSPTHLIKTRGQQVTLRCSSQSGHNTVSWYQQALGQGPQFIFQYYREEENGRGNFPPRFSGLQFPNYSSELNVNALELDDSALYLCASSTWAPDTQYFGPGTRLTVL.

J is TRBJ2-5 and V is TRBV7-9, with 10 nucleotides matching TRBD1. Trimming cost V 5 bases and J 11 bases; bases outside gene matches: 11. Germline V CDR1 and CDR2: SEHNR, FQNEAQ (reference sequence). This CDR3 region has 14 residues. The CDR3 region is CASSPLGQGWEQYF. CDR3 sequence (DNA): TGTGCCAGCAGCCCCCTGGGACAGGGGTGGGAGCAGTACTTC. The full variable domain, with the rest looked up from reference TRBV7-9 and TRBJ2-5, is DTGVSQNPRHKITKRGQNVTFRCDPISEHNRLYWYRQTLGQGPEFLTYFQNEAQLEKSRLLSDRFSAERPKGSFSTLEIQRTEQGDSAMYLCASSPLGQGWEQYFGPGTRLLVL.

This chain joins TRBV9 and TRBJ2-1; 7 bases are a match to TRBD2. The J segment lost 4 bases and the V segment lost 0 bases, leaving 7 bases of the junction unmatched. CDR1 SGDLS and CDR2 YYNGEE come from the germline V gene. The CDR3 contains 16 residues. The CDR3 DNA reads as TGTGCCAGCAGCGTAGAGTCTAGCGGACCTTACAATGAGCAGTTCTTC. Amino acid sequence: CASSVESSGPYNEQFF.

The rearrangement joins TRBV7-8 to TRBJ2-1; TRBD2 agrees at 7 bases. There are 14 residues in the CDR3. Germline V gene data show CDR1 as SGHVS and CDR2 as FQNEAQ. V trimming: 0 bases; J trimming: 8 bases; junction bases outside the gene matches: 4. CDR3 residues: CASSLAGGRDEQFF. The CDR3 DNA follows: TGTGCCAGCAGCTTAGCGGGAGGGCGGGATGAGCAGTTCTTC.

The rearrangement uses TRBV9 and TRBJ1-1; D unclear. The CDR3 length is 12 residues. Trimming removed 0 bases at V and 8 bases at J, with 8 bases between. Germline CDR1 and CDR2: SGDLS and YYNGEE. CDR3 in amino acids: CASSVVRQEAFF. CDR3 bases: TGTGCCAGCAGCGTAGTGAGGCAGGAAGCTTTCTTT.

The chain uses TRBV6-4 and TRBJ2-3; 7 nucleotides match TRBD2. Per the germline V gene, CDR1 is MRHNA and CDR2 is SNTAGT. With 4 bases clipped from V and 1 base from J, the junction kept 2 bases outside the gene matches. There are 14 residues in the CDR3. The CDR3 here is CASSVAGGTDTQYF. The CDR3 nucleotides are TGTGCCAGCAGTGTCGCGGGGGGCACAGATACGCAGTATTTT.

The chain employs TRBV29-1 and TRBJ2-1; D unresolved. The CDR3 spans 15 residues. Germline lookup yields CDR1 SQVTM and CDR2 ANQGSEA. V lost 1 base, J lost 0 bases, and 10 bases lay in between. The CDR3 here is CSVEGGVGSYNEQFF. The CDR3 nucleotides read TGCAGCGTTGAAGGCGGAGTGGGCTCCTACAATGAGCAGTTCTTC.

V and J are TRBV9 and TRBJ2-7; TRBD2 matches at 10 bases. J was trimmed by 6 bases and V by 0 bases; bases with no gene match: 9. The CDR3 covers 16 residues. Germline lookup yields CDR1 SGDLS and CDR2 YYNGEE. Here the CDR3 reads CASSVGAQREGFEQYF. CDR3 bases: TGTGCCAGCAGCGTAGGGGCCCAGCGGGAGGGTTTCGAGCAGTACTTC.

V is TRBV6-1 and J is TRBJ2-7, with D possibly TRBD1 on 6 matching bases. With 2 bases removed from V and 2 bases from J, the gap between germline ends came to 13 bases. Per the germline V gene, CDR1 is MNHNS and CDR2 is SASEGT. There are 15 residues in the CDR3. The CDR3 here is CASSELGTPPYEQYF. As DNA, the CDR3 is TGTGCCAGCAGTGAACTAGGGACACCTCCCTACGAGCAGTACTTC.

A single count supports this clone. The gene calls are TRBV9 and TRBJ1-5; D is possibly TRBD1 (6 bases). The V end lost 3 bases, the J end lost 6 bases, and 13 bases lay between the germline ends. The CDR3 spans 14 residues. The V gene's germline CDR1 is SGDLS and CDR2 YYNGEE. The CDR3 reads CASSAGAGAQPQHF. DNA for the CDR3: TGTGCCAGCAGCGCAGGGGCAGGCGCTCAGCCCCAGCATTTT. The full variable domain, with the rest looked up from reference TRBV9 and TRBJ1-5, is DSGVTQTPKHLITATGQRVTLRCSPRSGDLSVYWYQQSLDQGLQFLIQYYNGEERAKGNILERFSAQQFPDLHSELNLSSLELGDSALYFCASSAGAGAQPQHFGDGTRLSIL.

This clone was recorded only once. The CDR3 protein is CASSLASSWDYNEQFF. CDR3 bases: TGTGCCAGCAGCTTAGCGTCTAGCTGGGACTACAATGAGCAGTTCTTC. V usage is TRBV7-9 and J usage is TRBJ2-1; D may be TRBD2 (5 bases). The germline gives CDR1 SEHNR, CDR2 FQNEAQ (reference sequence). The V and J ends lost 0 bases and 3 bases respectively, with 12 bases between them. The CDR3 has 16 amino acids.

The V gene is TRBV7-8, the J gene TRBJ2-7; 11 bases line up with TRBD2. Trimming took 0 bases from V and 4 from J; bases not matched to a gene: 8. The germline CDR1 and CDR2 sequences are SGHVS and FQNEAQ. This CDR3 spans 17 amino acids. The CDR3 here is CASSLAGLAGGNYEQYF. CDR3 nucleotides: TGTGCCAGCAGCTTAGCAGGTCTAGCGGGAGGAAATTACGAGCAGTACTTC.

The CDR3 nucleotides read TGTGCCAGTGAAGCGTCCGGGACAAGCAATCAGCCCCAGCATTTT. Its translation: CASEASGTSNQPQHF. The V gene is TRBV19, the J gene TRBJ1-5; D is possibly TRBD1 (6 bases). The CDR3 is made up of 15 amino acids. The V end was cut by 8 bases, the J end by 1 base, with 15 bases between. In germline, CDR1 is LNHDA, CDR2 SQIVND (reference sequence).

By sample share, this clone is medium-sized. V is TRBV11-2 and J is TRBJ2-3, with D maybe TRBD2 (5 bases). CDR3 length: 16 amino acids. The V and J ends lost 5 bases and 0 bases respectively, with 15 bases between them. The V gene's germline CDR1 is SGHAT and CDR2 FQNNGV. The CDR3 reads CASSPGRRTSTDTQYF. In nucleotides, the CDR3 is TGTGCCAGCAGCCCGGGTCGGAGGACGAGCACAGATACGCAGTATTTT. The full variable domain, completed using reference TRBV11-2 and TRBJ2-3, is EAGVAQSPRYKIIEKRQSVAFWCNPISGHATLYWYQQILGQGPKLLIQFQNNGVVDDSQLPKDRFSAERLKGVDSTLKIQPAKLEDSAVYLCASSPGRRTSTDTQYFGPGTRLTVL.

This clone was detected once. This CDR3 is CASTNGGFMYTEAFF. The CDR3 coding sequence is TGTGCCAGCACCAACGGGGGATTCATGTACACTGAAGCTTTCTTT. The V gene is TRBV6-6, the J gene TRBJ1-1, with D perhaps TRBD1 (5 bases). Trimming removed 7 bases at V and 3 bases at J, with 18 bases between. Germline lookup yields CDR1 MNHNY and CDR2 SVGAGI (reference sequence). This CDR3 has 15 residues.